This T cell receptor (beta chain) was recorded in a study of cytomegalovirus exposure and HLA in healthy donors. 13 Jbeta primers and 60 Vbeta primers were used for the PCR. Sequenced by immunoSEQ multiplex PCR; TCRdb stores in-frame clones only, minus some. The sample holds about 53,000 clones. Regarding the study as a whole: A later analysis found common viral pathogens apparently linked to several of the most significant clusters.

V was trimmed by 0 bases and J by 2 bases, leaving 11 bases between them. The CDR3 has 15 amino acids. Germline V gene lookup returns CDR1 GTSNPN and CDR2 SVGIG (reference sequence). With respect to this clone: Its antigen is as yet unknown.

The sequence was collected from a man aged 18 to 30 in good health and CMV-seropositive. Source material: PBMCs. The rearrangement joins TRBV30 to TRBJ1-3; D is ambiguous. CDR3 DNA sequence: TGTGCCTGGAGTGTAGGTGCTAGTACTGGAAACACCATATATTTT. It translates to CAWSVGASTGNTIYF.